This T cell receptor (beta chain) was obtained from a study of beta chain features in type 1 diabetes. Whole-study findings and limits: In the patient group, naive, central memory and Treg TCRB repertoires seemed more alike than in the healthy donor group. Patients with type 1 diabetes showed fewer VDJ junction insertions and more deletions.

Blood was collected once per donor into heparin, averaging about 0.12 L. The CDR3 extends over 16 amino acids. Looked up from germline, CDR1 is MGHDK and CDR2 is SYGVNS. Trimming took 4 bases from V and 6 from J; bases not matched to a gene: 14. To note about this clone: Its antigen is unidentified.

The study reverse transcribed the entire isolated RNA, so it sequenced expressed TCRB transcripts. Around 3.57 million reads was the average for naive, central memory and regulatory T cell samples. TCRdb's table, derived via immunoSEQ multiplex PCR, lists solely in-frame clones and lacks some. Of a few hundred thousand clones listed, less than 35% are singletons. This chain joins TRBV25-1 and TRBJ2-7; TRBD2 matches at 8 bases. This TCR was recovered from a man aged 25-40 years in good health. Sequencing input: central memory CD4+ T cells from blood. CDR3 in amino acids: CASSGTLSGNGAEQYF. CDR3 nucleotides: TGTGCCAGCAGTGGAACTCTTAGCGGGAACGGGGCCGAGCAGTACTTC.